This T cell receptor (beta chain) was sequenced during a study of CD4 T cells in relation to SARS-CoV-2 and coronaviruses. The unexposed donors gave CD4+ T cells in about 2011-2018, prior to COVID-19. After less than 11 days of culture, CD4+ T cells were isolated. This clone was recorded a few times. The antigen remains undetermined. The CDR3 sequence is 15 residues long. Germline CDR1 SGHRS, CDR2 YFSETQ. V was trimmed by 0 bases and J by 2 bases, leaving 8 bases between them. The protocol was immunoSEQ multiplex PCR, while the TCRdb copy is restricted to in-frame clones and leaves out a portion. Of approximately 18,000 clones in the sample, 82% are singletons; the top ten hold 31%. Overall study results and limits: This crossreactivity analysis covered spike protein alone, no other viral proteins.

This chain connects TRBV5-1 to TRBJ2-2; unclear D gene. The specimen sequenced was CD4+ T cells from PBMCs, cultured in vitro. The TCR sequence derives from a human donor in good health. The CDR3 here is CASSLEESNTGELFF. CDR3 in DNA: TGCGCCAGCAGCTTGGAAGAGTCAAACACCGGGGAGCTGTTTTTT.